Each of the 19 T cell receptor beta chains below was sequenced from the same sample in a study of brain T cells in children with intractable seizures. Profiled with immunoSEQ multiplex PCR; TCRdb holds only in-frame clones, not every one. The table has 340,000 or so clones, over 90% seen once. Specified time point: blood from clinic visit 5 months post-surgery; TSC patient then seizure free. This specimen was peripheral blood, taken roughly 5 months after surgery. The source is a boy under three years old with tuberous sclerosis and intractable seizures.

This clone was detected once. The chain employs TRBV5-1 and TRBJ1-4; weak D call: TRBD1 (6 bases). Germline-derived CDR1 and CDR2 are SGHRS and YFSETQ. The ends were cut back, 1 base at V and 2 bases at J, with 12 bases in the middle. This CDR3 has 16 residues. The CDR3 spells CASSLTGSATNEKLFF. The CDR3 DNA reads TGCGCCAGCAGCTTGACAGGGTCTGCCACTAATGAAAAACTGTTTTTT.

The CDR3: CASSVFTGELFF. The CDR3 DNA follows: TGTGCCAGCAGTGTGTTCACCGGGGAGCTGTTTTTT. The chain is built from TRBV11-3 and TRBJ2-2; D is ambiguous. The CDR3 spans 12 residues. CDR1 and CDR2 (germline): SGHNT, YENEEA. V was pared by 6 bases and J by 4 bases, with 6 bases between.

The chain couples TRBV5-4 to TRBJ2-7, with 11 bases matching TRBD2. The J segment lost 4 bases and the V segment lost 3 bases, leaving 6 bases of the junction unmatched. The CDR3 has 15 residues. CDR1 is SGHNT and CDR2 is YYREEE in the germline V gene (reference sequence). CDR3 sequence (DNA): TGTGCCAGCAGCTCTGGGACTAGCGGAGCGTACGAGCAGTACTTC. Translated, it gives CASSSGTSGAYEQYF.

This rearrangement joins TRBV14 to TRBJ1-2; D unresolved. CDR3 size: 14 residues. Between the trimmed V and J ends, which lost 4 bases and 4 bases, there was a span of 13 bases. Per the germline V gene, CDR1 is SGHDN and CDR2 is FVKESK. Here the CDR3 reads CASSRDVRAYGYTF. The CDR3 DNA reads as TGTGCCAGCAGCCGAGACGTAAGGGCCTATGGCTACACCTTC. The full variable domain, in which reference TRBV14 and TRBJ1-2 provide the parts outside the CDR3, is EAGVTQFPSHSVIEKGQTVTLRCDPISGHDNLYWYRRVMGKEIKFLLHFVKESKQDESGMPNNRFLAERTGGTYSTLKVQPAELEDSGVYFCASSRDVRAYGYTFGSGTRLTVV.

In its sample, this clone was seen once. This chain links TRBV14 with TRBJ2-1; the D gene is possibly TRBD1 (6 bases). Germline CDR1 SGHDN, CDR2 FVKESK. The CDR3 has 15 amino acids. V was shortened by 0 bases and J by 3 bases, with 9 bases between the two germline ends. The CDR3 DNA reads as TGTGCCAGCAGCCAAGATTGGACAGACTACAATGAGCAGTTCTTC. Amino acid sequence: CASSQDWTDYNEQFF.

The V call is TRBV3-1 (or the pseudogene TRBV3-2), the J call TRBJ2-7, with 7 bases fitting TRBD1. Germline V lookup: CDR1 LGHDT, CDR2 YNNKEL (reference sequence). V was clipped by 4 bases and J by 2 bases; unmatched bases: 2. The CDR3 has 13 amino acids. CDR3 sequence reads: CASSRDSTYEQYF. The CDR3 DNA reads TGTGCCAGCAGCCGGGACAGTACCTACGAGCAGTACTTC.

The chain has TRBV19 and TRBJ2-3, with D tentatively TRBD1 or TRBD2 (6 bases each). V lost 4 bases to trimming and J lost 1 base, with 15 bases between them. Germline CDR1 reads LNHDA; CDR2 reads SQIVND (reference sequence). The CDR3 covers 16 residues. The DNA of the CDR3 is TGTGCCAGTAGTACGCTCGGGGGCTTAGGCACAGATACGCAGTATTTT. Translating gives CASSTLGGLGTDTQYF.

The chain carries TRBV14 and TRBJ1-2; possibly TRBD1 for D (6 bases). The germline V and J ends were trimmed by 1 base and 6 bases, with 15 bases remaining between them. Germline V lookup: CDR1 SGHDN, CDR2 FVKESK. The CDR3 contains 15 residues. The CDR3 nucleotides read TGTGCCAGCAGCCAAGGTAGTAGGCAGGGGCATGGCTACACCTTC. Protein: CASSQGSRQGHGYTF.

The rearrangement uses TRBV19 and TRBJ2-2, with 11 bases identical to TRBD1. Germline CDR1 reads LNHDA; CDR2 reads SQIVND (reference sequence). V dropped 10 bases and J dropped 7; count of bases not matched to a gene: 11. The CDR3 has 15 residues. This chain's CDR3 is CATTGTGGTGGELFF. The CDR3 DNA reads TGTGCCACTACGGGGACAGGGGGGACGGGCGGGGAGCTGTTTTTT.

The chain couples TRBV19 to TRBJ2-1, with 13 positions matching TRBD2. With V trimmed by 5 bases and J by 2 bases, 9 bases remained unmatched. The CDR3 length is 18 residues. Germline V gives CDR1 LNHDA, CDR2 SQIVND (reference sequence). Here the CDR3 DNA reads TGTGCCAGTAGTCCCCGGCCCGGGACTAGCGGGGCCTACAATGAGCAGTTCTTC. It translates to CASSPRPGTSGAYNEQFF.

The chain combines TRBV25-1 with TRBJ1-1; possibly TRBD1 for D (6 bases). Looked up from germline, CDR1 is MGHDK and CDR2 is SYGVNS. The ends were cut back, 4 bases at V and 4 bases at J, with 19 bases in the middle. The CDR3 runs 16 residues. This CDR3 is CASSGPNRERGTEAFF. The DNA for the CDR3 is TGTGCCAGCAGTGGCCCTAACAGGGAGAGGGGCACTGAAGCTTTCTTT.

In this sample, this clone turned up a few times. The V and J genes are TRBV2 and TRBJ1-1; possibly TRBD1 for D (5 bases). Germline V gene lookup returns CDR1 SNHLY and CDR2 FYNNEI. With 6 bases removed from V and 7 bases from J, the gap between germline ends came to 15 bases. CDR3 length: 13 amino acids. The CDR3 nucleotides are TGTGCCAGCAGCCCAACAGGCTACGGTGAAGCTTTCTTT. Translation gives CASSPTGYGEAFF.

The chain combines TRBV6-5 with TRBJ1-4; no firm D call. The germline gives CDR1 MNHEY, CDR2 SVGAGI. V shed 6 bases and J shed 3 bases, with 8 bases lying between them. The CDR3 sequence is 13 residues long. The CDR3 DNA sequence: TGTGCCAGCAGGGTTCCAGCTAATGAAAAACTGTTTTTT. It encodes CASRVPANEKLFF.

The genes are TRBV7-9 and TRBJ2-5; 10 positions match TRBD1. This CDR3 is built from 16 residues. V lost 5 bases, J lost 4 bases, and 10 bases stayed unmatched. Germline assignment: CDR1 SEHNR and CDR2 FQNEAQ (reference sequence). The CDR3 spells CASSTSGTGVRETQYF. CDR3 sequence (DNA): TGTGCCAGCAGCACCTCCGGGACAGGGGTGAGAGAGACCCAGTACTTC.

The chain uses TRBV6-1 and TRBJ2-1; 9 bases are shared with TRBD1. Losses at the gene ends were 1 base for V and 8 bases for J; bases not matched to a gene: 6. The CDR3 is 15 residues long. The germline V gene encodes CDR1 MNHNS and CDR2 SASEGT. The CDR3 region has the DNA TGTGCCAGCAGTGAAGAGGGACAGGGTGTTGATGAGCAGTTCTTC. As protein: CASSEEGQGVDEQFF.

Worth noting for this clone: Within the sample, other DNA sequences also encode this same CDR3. The chain combines TRBV3-1 (or the pseudogene TRBV3-2) with TRBJ2-1; TRBD1 matches 8 bases. The CDR3 spans 13 residues. V was clipped by 4 bases and J by 4 bases; unmatched bases: 0. Germline CDR1 is LGHDT and CDR2 is YNNKEL (reference sequence). The CDR3 region has the DNA TGTGCCAGCAGCCGGGACAGGTACAATGAGCAGTTCTTC. It yields the protein CASSRDRYNEQFF.

This chain links TRBV3-1 (or the pseudogene TRBV3-2) with TRBJ2-2; 9 nucleotides agree with TRBD2. The CDR3 totals 16 residues. V trimming: 4 bases; J trimming: 5 bases; junction bases outside the gene matches: 8. Germline CDR1 reads LGHDT; CDR2 reads YNNKEL (reference sequence). For the CDR3, the DNA is TGTGCCAGCAGCCGGCGACTAGCGGTCGGAACCGGGGAGCTGTTTTTT. This gives the protein CASSRRLAVGTGELFF.

The chain is built from TRBV7-9 and TRBJ1-1, with 8 bases aligning to TRBD1. In germline, CDR1 is SEHNR, CDR2 FQNEAQ (reference sequence). V lost 6 bases to trimming and J lost 4 bases; unmatched junction nucleotides: 13. The CDR3 consists of 16 residues. The CDR3 DNA reads TGTGCCAGCAGGACCCAGGGGGCGCGGGCGGGCACTGAAGCTTTCTTT. Translation gives CASRTQGARAGTEAFF.

The chain joins TRBV19 to TRBJ1-5; 9 bases are shared with TRBD1. V was clipped by 6 bases and J by 5 bases; unmatched bases: 11. The CDR3 is made up of 16 amino acids. The germline V gene has CDR1 LNHDA and CDR2 SQIVND (reference sequence). CDR3 sequence (DNA): TGTGCCAGTAGACCAACAGACAGGGGGGACCATCAGCCCCAGCATTTT. Translation: CASRPTDRGDHQPQHF.